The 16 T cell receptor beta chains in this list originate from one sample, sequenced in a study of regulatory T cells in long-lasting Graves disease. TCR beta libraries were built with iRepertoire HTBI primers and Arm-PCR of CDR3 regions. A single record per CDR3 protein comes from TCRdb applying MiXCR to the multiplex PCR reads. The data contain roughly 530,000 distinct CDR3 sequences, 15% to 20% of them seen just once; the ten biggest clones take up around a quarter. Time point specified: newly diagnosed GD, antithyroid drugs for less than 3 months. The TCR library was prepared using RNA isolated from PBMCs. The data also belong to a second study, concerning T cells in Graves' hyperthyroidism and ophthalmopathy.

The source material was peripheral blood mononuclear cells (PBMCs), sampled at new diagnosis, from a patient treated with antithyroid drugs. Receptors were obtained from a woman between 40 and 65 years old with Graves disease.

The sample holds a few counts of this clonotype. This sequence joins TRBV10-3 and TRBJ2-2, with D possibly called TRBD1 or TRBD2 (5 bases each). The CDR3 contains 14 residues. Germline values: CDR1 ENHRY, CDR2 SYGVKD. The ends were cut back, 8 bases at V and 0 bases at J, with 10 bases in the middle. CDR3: CAIGDRANTGELFF. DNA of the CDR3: TGTGCCATCGGGGACCGCGCGAACACCGGGGAGCTGTTTTTT.

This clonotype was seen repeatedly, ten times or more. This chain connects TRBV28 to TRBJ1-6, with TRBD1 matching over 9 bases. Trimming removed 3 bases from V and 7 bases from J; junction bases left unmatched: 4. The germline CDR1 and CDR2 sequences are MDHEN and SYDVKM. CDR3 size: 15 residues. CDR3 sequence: CASSLTDRGNSPLHF. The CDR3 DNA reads TGTGCCAGCAGTTTGACGGACAGGGGAAATTCACCCCTCCACTTT.

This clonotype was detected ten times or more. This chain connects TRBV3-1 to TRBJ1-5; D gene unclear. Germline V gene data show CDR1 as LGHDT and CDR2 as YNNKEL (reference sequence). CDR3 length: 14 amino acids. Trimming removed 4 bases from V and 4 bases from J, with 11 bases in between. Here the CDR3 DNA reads TGTGCCAGCAGCCCCGGGCCCGGGAATCAGCCCCAGCATTTT. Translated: CASSPGPGNQPQHF. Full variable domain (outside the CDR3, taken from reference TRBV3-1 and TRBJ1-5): DTAVSQTPKYLVTQMGNDKSIKCEQNLGHDTMYWYKQDSKKFLKIMFSYNNKELIINETVPNRFSPKSPDKAHLNLHINSLELGDSAVYFCASSPGPGNQPQHFGDGTRLSIL.

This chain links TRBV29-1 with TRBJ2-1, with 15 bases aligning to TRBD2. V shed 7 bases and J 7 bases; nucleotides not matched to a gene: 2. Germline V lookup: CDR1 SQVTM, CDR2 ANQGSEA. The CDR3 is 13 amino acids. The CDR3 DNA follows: TGCAGCGGGGGGACTAGCGGGGGGAATGAGCAGTTCTTC. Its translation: CSGGTSGGNEQFF.

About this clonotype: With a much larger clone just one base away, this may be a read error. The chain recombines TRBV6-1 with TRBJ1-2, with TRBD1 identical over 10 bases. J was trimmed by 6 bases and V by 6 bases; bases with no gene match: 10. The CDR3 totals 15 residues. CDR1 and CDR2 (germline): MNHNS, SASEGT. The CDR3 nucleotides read TGTGCCAGCAGAGCTACCGGGACAGGGGTGGATGGCTACACCTTC. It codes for CASRATGTGVDGYTF.

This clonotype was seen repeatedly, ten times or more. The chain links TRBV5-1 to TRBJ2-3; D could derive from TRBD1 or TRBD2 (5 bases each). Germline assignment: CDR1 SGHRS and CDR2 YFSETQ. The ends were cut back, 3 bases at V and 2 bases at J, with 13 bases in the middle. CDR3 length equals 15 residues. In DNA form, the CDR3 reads TGCGCCAGCAGCTCCGGGACGTTAGCCACAGATACGCAGTATTTT. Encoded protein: CASSSGTLATDTQYF.

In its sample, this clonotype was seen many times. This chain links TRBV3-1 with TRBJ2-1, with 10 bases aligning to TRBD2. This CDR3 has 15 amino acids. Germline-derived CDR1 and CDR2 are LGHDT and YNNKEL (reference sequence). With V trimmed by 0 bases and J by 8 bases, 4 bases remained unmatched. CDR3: CASSQEERGGHEQFF. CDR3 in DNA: TGTGCCAGCAGCCAAGAGGAGCGGGGGGGCCATGAGCAGTTCTTC.

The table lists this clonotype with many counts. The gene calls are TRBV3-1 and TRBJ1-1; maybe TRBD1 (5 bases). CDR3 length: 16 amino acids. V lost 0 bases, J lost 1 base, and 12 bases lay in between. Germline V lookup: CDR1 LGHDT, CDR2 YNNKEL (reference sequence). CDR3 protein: CASSQDLGVGNTEAFF. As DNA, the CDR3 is TGTGCCAGCAGCCAAGATCTGGGGGTAGGGAACACTGAAGCTTTCTTT.

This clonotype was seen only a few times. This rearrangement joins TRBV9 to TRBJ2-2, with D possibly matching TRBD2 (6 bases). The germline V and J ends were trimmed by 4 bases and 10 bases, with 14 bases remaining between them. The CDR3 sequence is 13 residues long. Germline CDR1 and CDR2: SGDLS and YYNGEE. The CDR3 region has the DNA TGTGCCAGCAGCCCGGGACTTGGGAAGGAGCTGTTTTTT. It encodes CASSPGLGKELFF.

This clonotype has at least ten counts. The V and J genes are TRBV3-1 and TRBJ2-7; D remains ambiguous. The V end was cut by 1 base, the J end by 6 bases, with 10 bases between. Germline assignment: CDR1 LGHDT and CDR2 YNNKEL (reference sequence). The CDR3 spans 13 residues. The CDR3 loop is CASSQVQASEQYF. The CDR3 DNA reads TGTGCCAGCAGCCAAGTCCAGGCTAGCGAGCAGTACTTC.

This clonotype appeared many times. The CDR3 here is CASSYSPTGRVMNTEAFF. As DNA, the CDR3 is TGTGCCAGCAGTTATTCCCCGACAGGACGGGTCATGAACACTGAAGCTTTCTTT. The rearrangement links TRBV6-2 or TRBV6-3 to TRBJ1-1; TRBD1 might be the D (6 bases). The CDR3 runs 18 residues. Trimming cost V 3 bases and J 0 bases, with 20 bases left between them. Germline values: CDR1 MNHEY, CDR2 SVGEGT.

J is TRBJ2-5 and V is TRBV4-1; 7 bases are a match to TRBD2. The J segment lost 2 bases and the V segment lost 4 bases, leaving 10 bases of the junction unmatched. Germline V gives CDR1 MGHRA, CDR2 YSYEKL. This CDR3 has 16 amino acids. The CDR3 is CASSPLGDYRQETQYF. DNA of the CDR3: TGCGCCAGCAGCCCCCTGGGGGACTACCGACAAGAGACCCAGTACTTC.

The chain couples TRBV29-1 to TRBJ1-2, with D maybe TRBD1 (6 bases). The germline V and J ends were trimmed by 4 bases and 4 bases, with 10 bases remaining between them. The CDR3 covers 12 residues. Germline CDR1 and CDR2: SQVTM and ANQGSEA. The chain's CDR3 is CSVVQGGYGYTF. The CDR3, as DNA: TGCAGCGTTGTACAGGGAGGCTATGGCTACACCTTC.

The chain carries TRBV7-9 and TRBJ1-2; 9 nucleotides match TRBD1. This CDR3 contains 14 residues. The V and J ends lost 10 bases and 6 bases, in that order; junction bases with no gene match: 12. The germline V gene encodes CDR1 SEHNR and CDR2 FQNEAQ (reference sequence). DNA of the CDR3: TGTGCCACCTGGTTCGGGGACAGGGCCGATGGCTACACCTTC. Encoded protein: CATWFGDRADGYTF.

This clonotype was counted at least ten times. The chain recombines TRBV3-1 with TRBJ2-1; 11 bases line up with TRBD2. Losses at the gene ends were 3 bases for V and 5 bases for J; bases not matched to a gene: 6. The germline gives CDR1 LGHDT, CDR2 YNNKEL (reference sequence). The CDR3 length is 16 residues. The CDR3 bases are TGTGCCAGCAGCCAGCGGCAGACTAGCGGGAACAATGAGCAGTTCTTC. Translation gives CASSQRQTSGNNEQFF.

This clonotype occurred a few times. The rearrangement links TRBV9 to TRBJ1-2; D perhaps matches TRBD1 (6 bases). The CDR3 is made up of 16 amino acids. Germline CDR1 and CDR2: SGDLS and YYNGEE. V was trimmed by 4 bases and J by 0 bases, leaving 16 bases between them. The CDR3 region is CASSPRTVPTNYGYTF. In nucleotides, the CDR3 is TGTGCCAGCAGCCCGCGGACAGTCCCTACTAACTATGGCTACACCTTC.